The clone carrying this T cell receptor delta chain has only a few counts. Its antigen is not identified. Within the sample, other DNA sequences also encode this same CDR3. Sequences come from RNA converted to cDNA by reverse transcription. CDR3 amplicons came from multiplex PCR with pooled V-gene forward and constant-region reverse primers. TCRdb redid clone calling on the multiplex PCR reads using CATT. The sample contains about 27,000 delta-chain clones, more than 6.5% of which appear only once. This CDR3 contains 18 residues. CDR1 and CDR2 from the germline V gene are TSWWSYY and QGS. J was trimmed by 5 bases and V by 2 bases; bases with no gene match: 13. This entry belongs to a study of Vδ1+ human thymocytes. Between about 96% and 99.6% of sorted thymocytes were Vdelta1+. Study-wide points: Despite high sort purity, about 20% of thymic T cell receptor delta sequences were Vdelta2. Thymic TRG and TRD repertoires appeared highly polyclonal.

This sequence was found in a girl under two years old who had congenital heart surgery. Sequences were obtained from Vdelta1+ gamma-delta thymocytes from the thymus. Sample subset: FACS-sorted CD3+ TCRalphabeta- TCRVdelta1+ TCRVdelta2- thymocytes. The rearrangement uses TRDV1 and TRDJ1, with 11 bases matching TRDD3. This CDR3 is CALGESLRLGDTADKLIF. CDR3 DNA: TGTGCTCTTGGGGAATCCCTTCGCCTGGGGGATACAGCTGATAAACTCATCTTT.